The rows below give T cell receptor beta chains drawn from one sample of a study of vaccination effects on CD4 cells after COVID-19. Profiled with immunoSEQ multiplex PCR; TCRdb holds only in-frame clones, not every one. The sample includes 35,000 to 40,000 clones, approximately 74% seen only once; the top ten take 3%. These receptors' targets are unknown. Material: CD4+ T cells from PBMCs cultured without peptide, obtained before COVID-19 vaccination. These receptors were obtained from a human donor who received a COVID-19 vaccine. The CDR3 runs from the conserved cysteine through the conserved F or W. Fields, in order: clone size, CDR3 length, D gene, J gene, V gene, CDR3 protein. A D gene is named only where the DNA matches it firmly. A clone size is listed for some rows: how often the clone was seen (once, few, many), or a class if it is expanded.

clone size: NA
CDR3 length: 14
D gene: NA
J gene: TRBJ2-1
V gene: TRBV11-2
CDR3 protein: CASSLFRPANEQFF

clone size: NA
CDR3 length: 16
D gene: TRBD2
J gene: TRBJ2-1
V gene: TRBV30
CDR3 protein: CAWGLAGGSSYNEQFF

clone size: NA
CDR3 length: 15
D gene: NA
J gene: TRBJ2-1
V gene: TRBV28
CDR3 protein: CASSLRQGSYNEQFF

clone size: NA
CDR3 length: 15
D gene: NA
J gene: TRBJ1-5
V gene: TRBV7-2
CDR3 protein: CASSPRVNSNQPQHF

clone size: NA
CDR3 length: 11
D gene: NA
J gene: TRBJ2-7
V gene: TRBV3-1/TRBV3-2
CDR3 protein: CASSDISEQYF

clone size: NA
CDR3 length: 13
D gene: NA
J gene: TRBJ2-1
V gene: TRBV2
CDR3 protein: CASGDPPYNEQFF

clone size: NA
CDR3 length: 13
D gene: NA
J gene: TRBJ2-7
V gene: TRBV7-2
CDR3 protein: CASSYRVPYEQYF

clone size: NA
CDR3 length: 13
D gene: NA
J gene: TRBJ2-5
V gene: TRBV5-6
CDR3 protein: CASSLRTGETQYF

clone size: NA
CDR3 length: 16
D gene: NA
J gene: TRBJ2-3
V gene: TRBV28
CDR3 protein: CASSPPSGGRTDTQYF

clone size: NA
CDR3 length: 15
D gene: NA
J gene: TRBJ2-1
V gene: TRBV5-4
CDR3 protein: CASSGGGQIYNEQFF

clone size: few
CDR3 length: 15
D gene: TRBD1
J gene: TRBJ2-2
V gene: TRBV5-1
CDR3 protein: CASSLGDRVTGELFF

clone size: NA
CDR3 length: 16
D gene: TRBD2
J gene: TRBJ2-5
V gene: TRBV7-2
CDR3 protein: CASSRRTSGGGETQYF

clone size: NA
CDR3 length: 13
D gene: TRBD1
J gene: TRBJ1-6
V gene: TRBV10-3
CDR3 protein: CAITADRGSPLHF

clone size: NA
CDR3 length: 13
D gene: NA
J gene: TRBJ2-1
V gene: TRBV28
CDR3 protein: CASRWGGTGEQFF

clone size: NA
CDR3 length: 14
D gene: NA
J gene: TRBJ2-1
V gene: TRBV7-9
CDR3 protein: CASSLDRDNNEQFF

clone size: NA
CDR3 length: 14
D gene: NA
J gene: TRBJ1-5
V gene: TRBV27
CDR3 protein: CASSLSSLNQPQHF

clone size: once
CDR3 length: 13
D gene: NA
J gene: TRBJ1-1
V gene: TRBV4-3
CDR3 protein: CASSQERGLDGFF

clone size: NA
CDR3 length: 15
D gene: NA
J gene: TRBJ2-1
V gene: TRBV7-2
CDR3 protein: CASSLAGSSYNEQFF

clone size: once
CDR3 length: 14
D gene: TRBD2
J gene: TRBJ2-1
V gene: TRBV18
CDR3 protein: CASSPGLAGNEQFF

clone size: NA
CDR3 length: 14
D gene: NA
J gene: TRBJ2-5
V gene: TRBV9
CDR3 protein: CASSVGTTRETQYF

clone size: few
CDR3 length: 15
D gene: TRBD1
J gene: TRBJ1-4
V gene: TRBV6-6
CDR3 protein: CASSYLNRGNEKLFF

clone size: NA
CDR3 length: 16
D gene: NA
J gene: TRBJ2-2
V gene: TRBV7-3
CDR3 protein: CASSLGGGAPGGELFF

clone size: NA
CDR3 length: 12
D gene: NA
J gene: TRBJ1-2
V gene: TRBV5-1
CDR3 protein: CASSTSNYGYTF

clone size: NA
CDR3 length: 14
D gene: TRBD2
J gene: TRBJ2-7
V gene: TRBV30
CDR3 protein: CAWSLSGRTYEQYF

clone size: NA
CDR3 length: 16
D gene: NA
J gene: TRBJ2-6
V gene: TRBV5-6
CDR3 protein: CASRLRFSSGANVLTF

clone size: NA
CDR3 length: 16
D gene: TRBD2
J gene: TRBJ2-5
V gene: TRBV7-2
CDR3 protein: CASSSTSGGSGGTQYF

clone size: NA
CDR3 length: 14
D gene: NA
J gene: TRBJ1-1
V gene: TRBV5-4
CDR3 protein: CASNIGGVNTEAFF

clone size: NA
CDR3 length: 16
D gene: TRBD1
J gene: TRBJ1-4
V gene: TRBV18
CDR3 protein: CASSPLAGTGNEKLFF

clone size: NA
CDR3 length: 15
D gene: NA
J gene: TRBJ1-1
V gene: TRBV5-4
CDR3 protein: CASSLAGSMNTEAFF

clone size: NA
CDR3 length: 13
D gene: TRBD1
J gene: TRBJ1-2
V gene: TRBV29-1
CDR3 protein: CSVLQGATYGYTF

clone size: NA
CDR3 length: 15
D gene: NA
J gene: TRBJ2-2
V gene: TRBV5-4
CDR3 protein: CASSSRSGRTGELFF